A single sample is the source of the 17 T cell receptor beta chains below, sequenced in a study of shared clonotypes between healthy human individuals. Sequenced by immunoSEQ multiplex PCR; TCRdb stores in-frame clones only, minus some. The table shows roughly 2.1 million clones, with around 93% occurring only once. The naive CD8 subset, CD45RO-negative cells positively selected for CCR7, excluded terminally differentiated effector memory CD45RA+ cells. Sequenced sample: naive CD8+ T cells from PBMCs. The receptor source for this set is a man aged 18 to 29 in good health. Some clones in this sample may be carry-over from other donors' samples.

Regarding this clone: The sample has other DNA sequences that encode this CDR3 too. V and J are TRBV9 and TRBJ2-5; D uncertain. In germline, CDR1 is SGDLS, CDR2 YYNGEE. The CDR3 is 14 residues long. Trimming pared 0 bases from V and 2 bases from J, leaving 8 bases between. This CDR3 reads CASSVGAGQETQYF. CDR3 DNA sequence: TGTGCCAGCAGCGTAGGGGCAGGACAAGAGACCCAGTACTTC.

To note about this clone: Other nucleotide sequences in the sample specify the same CDR3. V is TRBV27 and J is TRBJ2-1; TRBD2 matches at 9 bases. V shed 3 bases, J shed 2 bases, and the junction held 2 bases outside the gene matches. There are 15 residues in the CDR3. Germline lookup yields CDR1 MNHEY and CDR2 SMNVEV (reference sequence). Here the CDR3 reads CASSLVAGAYNEQFF. The DNA of the CDR3 is TGTGCCAGCAGTTTGGTAGCGGGGGCCTACAATGAGCAGTTCTTC.

V and J are TRBV5-1 and TRBJ2-7; D perhaps matches TRBD2 (6 bases). CDR3 size: 15 residues. Trimming removed 4 bases at V and 4 bases at J, with 18 bases between. Looked up from germline, CDR1 is SGHRS and CDR2 is YFSETQ. CDR3 sequence: CASSLEGPTRYEQYF. In DNA form, the CDR3 reads TGCGCCAGCAGCCTGGAGGGTCCCACTCGGTACGAGCAGTACTTC. The full variable domain, rest sourced from reference TRBV5-1 and TRBJ2-7, is KAGVTQTPRYLIKTRGQQVTLSCSPISGHRSVSWYQQTPGQGLQFLFEYFSETQRNKGNFPGRFSGRQFSNSRSEMNVSTLELGDSALYLCASSLEGPTRYEQYFGPGTRLTVT.

The chain joins TRBV6-1 to TRBJ1-1; 7 bases match TRBD1. Trimming cost V 5 bases and J 2 bases; bases outside gene matches: 5. The CDR3 is 14 residues long. Germline CDR1 and CDR2: MNHNS and SASEGT. In DNA, the CDR3 is TGTGCCAGCAGTTCATCAGGGGGTAACACTGAAGCTTTCTTT. This sequence encodes CASSSSGGNTEAFF.

The rearrangement uses TRBV28 and TRBJ2-7; D possibly corresponds to TRBD2 (5 bases). The CDR3 is 15 amino acids. CDR1 and CDR2 (germline): MDHEN, SYDVKM. Deletions cut 6 bases from V and 2 bases from J, with 17 bases between. In DNA, the CDR3 is TGTGCCAGCAGCCATCCCGGGGAAGGCCCCTACGAGCAGTACTTC. This gives the protein CASSHPGEGPYEQYF.

The genes are TRBV27 and TRBJ2-7; TRBD2 might be the D (5 bases). The CDR3 covers 15 residues. V was clipped by 0 bases and J by 6 bases, with 15 bases between them. Germline V gene sequence: CDR1 MNHEY, CDR2 SMNVEV (reference sequence). CDR3 residues: CASSLSAEGVGEQYF. CDR3 sequence (DNA): TGTGCCAGCAGTTTATCGGCAGAGGGAGTGGGCGAGCAGTACTTC.

The chain is built from TRBV15 and TRBJ1-1, with a possible D match to TRBD1 (6 bases). The CDR3 has 13 amino acids. V lost 8 bases and J 5 bases, leaving 15 bases between the germline ends. CDR1 LNHNV and CDR2 YYDKDF come from the germline V gene (reference sequence). In DNA, the CDR3 is TGTGCCACCGCCGGGACACCAAAAACTGAAGCTTTCTTT. This sequence encodes CATAGTPKTEAFF.

The chain joins TRBV7-9 to TRBJ1-3; TRBD1 matches at 8 bases. Losses at the gene ends were 7 bases for V and 7 bases for J; bases not matched to a gene: 12. Germline V lookup: CDR1 SEHNR, CDR2 FQNEAQ (reference sequence). There are 15 residues in the CDR3. The DNA for the CDR3 is TGTGCCAGCACCAGTGGGCCAGGGGGCTTTAACACCATATATTTT. Protein product: CASTSGPGGFNTIYF.

The V gene is TRBV7-9, the J gene TRBJ1-4; 7 positions match TRBD1. Germline CDR1 and CDR2: SEHNR and FQNEAQ (reference sequence). The CDR3 has 19 amino acids. After removal of 5 bases from V and 0 bases from J, the junction contained 15 bases not matched to a gene. The CDR3 region is CASSPTRQGGAATNEKLFF. Here the CDR3 DNA reads TGTGCCAGCAGCCCCACCCGACAGGGCGGCGCTGCAACTAATGAAAAACTGTTTTTT.

This sequence joins TRBV4-3 and TRBJ2-7, with TRBD1 identical over 10 bases. With 6 bases clipped from V and 2 bases from J, the junction kept 4 bases outside the gene matches. This CDR3 is 14 amino acids long. Germline CDR1 reads LGHNA; CDR2 reads YSLEER. For the CDR3, the DNA is TGCGCCAGCAGTCGGGACAGGGGTCCCTACGAGCAGTACTTC. Translation gives CASSRDRGPYEQYF.

The chain combines TRBV27 with TRBJ2-7; 15 bases align to TRBD2. Trimming cost V 5 bases and J 5 bases; bases outside gene matches: 4. This CDR3 has 15 amino acids. Germline CDR1 and CDR2: MNHEY and SMNVEV (reference sequence). CDR3 amino acids: CASSTGTSGRNEQYF. Written as DNA, the CDR3 is TGTGCCAGCAGTACCGGGACTAGCGGGAGGAACGAGCAGTACTTC.

The genes are TRBV6-5 and TRBJ2-7, with D maybe TRBD1 (5 bases). Trimming removed 4 bases from V and 0 bases from J, with 16 bases in between. CDR1 and CDR2 (germline): MNHEY, SVGAGI. The CDR3 is 16 amino acids. This CDR3 is CASSSRLRQHSYEQYF. The CDR3 DNA sequence: TGTGCCAGCAGTTCCCGTCTGCGACAGCACTCCTACGAGCAGTACTTC.

The chain couples TRBV5-4 to TRBJ2-3; D call uncertain. CDR1 is SGHNT and CDR2 is YYREEE in the germline V gene (reference sequence). The CDR3 loop spans 15 amino acids. Trimming shortened V by 0 bases and J by 1 base, and 9 bases separated the two germline ends. The CDR3: CASSLGSGRTDTQYF. CDR3 nucleotide sequence: TGTGCCAGCAGCTTGGGTTCAGGTCGCACAGATACGCAGTATTTT.

The rearrangement uses TRBV29-1 and TRBJ1-5, with D hard to call. CDR1 is SQVTM, CDR2 ANQGSEA, per germline. Deletions cut 6 bases from V and 3 bases from J, with 15 bases between. This CDR3 contains 14 residues. CDR3 residues: CSVSFNGYNQPQHF. The CDR3 nucleotides read TGCAGCGTCTCTTTTAACGGGTACAATCAGCCCCAGCATTTT. The full variable domain, in which reference TRBV29-1 and TRBJ1-5 provide the parts outside the CDR3, is SAVISQKPSRDICQRGTSLTIQCQVDSQVTMMFWYRQQPGQSLTLIATANQGSEATYESGFVIDKFPISRPNLTFSTLTVSNMSPEDSSIYLCSVSFNGYNQPQHFGDGTRLSIL.

This clone was recorded only once. The genes are TRBV6-5 and TRBJ1-3; no clear D. The CDR3 is 13 amino acids. The ends were cut back, 0 bases at V and 8 bases at J, with 8 bases in the middle. Germline V lookup: CDR1 MNHEY, CDR2 SVGAGI. The CDR3 region has the DNA TGTGCCAGCAGTTACTCGAATGGGGACACCATATATTTT. It specifies CASSYSNGDTIYF.

The DNA of the CDR3 is TGTGCCAGCAGTTTATGGGAGGGTGAAGCTTTCTTT. Translation: CASSLWEGEAFF. The chain links TRBV27 to TRBJ1-1; the D is unclear. This CDR3 has 12 residues. Germline assignment: CDR1 MNHEY and CDR2 SMNVEV (reference sequence). V dropped 1 base and J dropped 7 bases, with 7 bases sitting between them.

V gene TRBV27 combines with J gene TRBJ2-7, with D maybe TRBD2 (6 bases). The CDR3 loop spans 15 amino acids. V was pared by 4 bases and J by 7 bases, with 20 bases between. Germline-derived CDR1 and CDR2 are MNHEY and SMNVEV (reference sequence). CDR3 coding DNA: TGTGCCAGCAGTTATGTCGTGGGAGGACTCGGGGAGCAGTACTTC. This translates into CASSYVVGGLGEQYF.